The 20 T cell receptor beta chains below all came from one sample that was sequenced in a study of cytomegalovirus exposure and HLA in healthy donors. Researchers ran the PCR with 60 Vbeta and 13 Jbeta primers. Here immunoSEQ multiplex PCR was the method, and the copy in TCRdb shows in-frame clones only, minus some. The data contain roughly 120,000 clones, 55% to 75% of them singletons. Sequenced: PBMCs. These receptors all stem from a man younger than 45 in good health and CMV-seropositive.

This clone was seen a single time. Other nucleotide sequences in the sample specify the same CDR3. The chain couples TRBV4-1 to TRBJ2-7, with 7 bases aligning to TRBD1. With V trimmed by 4 bases and J by 1 base, 1 base remained unmatched. This CDR3 region has 13 residues. From germline, CDR1 is MGHRA and CDR2 YSYEKL. The CDR3 sequence is CASSRQGSYEQYF. For the CDR3, the DNA is TGCGCCAGCAGCCGACAGGGTTCCTACGAGCAGTACTTC.

The chain links TRBV7-8 to TRBJ2-5; 13 bases fit TRBD2. CDR1 is SGHVS, CDR2 FQNEAQ, per germline. The junction had 4 bases not matched to a gene; V was cut back by 5 bases and J by 4 bases. The CDR3 covers 15 residues. The CDR3 nucleotides read TGTGCCAGCAGCCGGACTAGCGGGGGTTTAGAGACCCAGTACTTC. Its translation is CASSRTSGGLETQYF.

This clone was recorded a few times. This sequence joins TRBV19 and TRBJ1-2; 11 nucleotides agree with TRBD1. Germline-derived CDR1 and CDR2 are LNHDA and SQIVND (reference sequence). This CDR3 region has 14 residues. Trimming removed 11 bases from V and 3 bases from J; junction bases left unmatched: 8. In nucleotides, the CDR3 is TGTGCCGTTAGGGACAGGGGGTCCGACTATGGCTACACCTTC. Amino acids: CAVRDRGSDYGYTF.

This clone was counted a few times. The CDR3 loop reads CASSVVGLLTGGANVLTF. The DNA for the CDR3 is TGTGCCAGCAGCGTCGTTGGTCTACTGACGGGGGGGGCCAACGTCCTGACTTTC. This rearrangement joins TRBV5-4 to TRBJ2-6; perhaps TRBD2 as D (5 bases). Germline lookup yields CDR1 SGHNT and CDR2 YYREEE (reference sequence). CDR3 length: 18 residues. Trimming shortened V by 4 bases and J by 4 bases, and 21 bases separated the two germline ends.

The chain is built from TRBV6-5 and TRBJ2-3; 9 nucleotides align to TRBD2. Germline V lookup: CDR1 MNHEY, CDR2 SVGAGI. Germline trimming cut 6 bases from V and 4 bases from J; bases unmatched to any gene: 5. CDR3 length: 14 amino acids. The CDR3 loop reads CASRESGGSDTQYF. The CDR3, as DNA: TGTGCCAGCAGAGAAAGCGGGGGGTCAGATACGCAGTATTTT.

The chain combines TRBV5-1 with TRBJ2-3, with a possible D match to TRBD2 (6 bases). The CDR3 spans 16 residues. CDR1 SGHRS and CDR2 YFSETQ come from the germline V gene. Trimming took off 0 bases at V and 3 bases at J, with 14 bases between the two ends. DNA of the CDR3: TGCGCCAGCAGCTTGGGGGTACTAGCAACTACAGATACGCAGTATTTT. It translates to CASSLGVLATTDTQYF.

This clone was recorded only once. This chain connects TRBV4-1 to TRBJ2-1; 13 positions match TRBD2. V dropped 8 bases and J dropped 0; count of bases not matched to a gene: 13. The CDR3 totals 19 residues. From germline, CDR1 is MGHRA and CDR2 YSYEKL. CDR3 in DNA: TGCGCCAGCGGCCTAAGCGGGACTAGCGGGACTAACTCCTACAATGAGCAGTTCTTC. This translates into CASGLSGTSGTNSYNEQFF.

The J gene is TRBJ2-7, the V gene TRBV6-5, with 10 nucleotides matching TRBD1. Trimming at V came to 6 bases and at J to 10 bases, leaving 9 bases not matched to a gene. The CDR3 is 13 amino acids. Germline CDR1 MNHEY, CDR2 SVGAGI. The CDR3 DNA follows: TGTGCCAGCAGGATAAAGGGACAGGGGTTACAGTACTTC. As protein: CASRIKGQGLQYF.

The rearrangement uses TRBV7-9 and TRBJ2-3, with 13 bases aligning to TRBD2. V shed 5 bases and J 2 bases; nucleotides not matched to a gene: 4. Germline values: CDR1 SEHNR, CDR2 FQNEAQ (reference sequence). The CDR3 runs 16 residues. CDR3 sequence: CASSKGLAGVTDTQYF. CDR3 sequence (DNA): TGTGCCAGCAGCAAAGGACTAGCGGGGGTCACAGATACGCAGTATTTT.

Worth noting for this clone: An end of the junction differs from the germline gene, which may be a read error. The CDR3 bases are TGTGCCAGCAGGAGAGTGGCAGGGGCCAACGGCCTGACTTTC. As protein: CASRRVAGANGLTF. V gene TRBV6-5 combines with J gene TRBJ2-6; D perhaps matches TRBD1 (6 bases). CDR1 MNHEY and CDR2 SVGAGI come from the germline V gene. This CDR3 is 14 amino acids long.

The V gene is TRBV29-1, the J gene TRBJ1-2; D gene unclear. This CDR3 has 11 amino acids. Trimming stripped 3 bases from V and 8 bases from J, with 10 bases between. Germline V lookup: CDR1 SQVTM, CDR2 ANQGSEA. DNA for the CDR3: TGCAGCGTTGATAAGCGAGGGGGCTACACCTTC. Translation gives CSVDKRGGYTF. The full variable domain, completed using reference TRBV29-1 and TRBJ1-2, is SAVISQKPSRDICQRGTSLTIQCQVDSQVTMMFWYRQQPGQSLTLIATANQGSEATYESGFVIDKFPISRPNLTFSTLTVSNMSPEDSSIYLCSVDKRGGYTFGSGTRLTVV.

The gene calls are TRBV19 and TRBJ1-2, with D possibly TRBD1 on 6 matching bases. This CDR3 contains 15 residues. From germline, CDR1 is LNHDA and CDR2 SQIVND (reference sequence). Between the trimmed V and J ends, which lost 2 bases and 3 bases, there was a span of 13 bases. The CDR3 is CASSIKRGTYYGYTF. The CDR3, as DNA: TGTGCCAGTAGTATAAAGAGAGGGACATACTATGGCTACACCTTC.

This clone appeared a few times. The chain has TRBV7-3 and TRBJ2-3, with D unclear. CDR1 SGHTA and CDR2 FQGTGA come from the germline V gene. CDR3 length: 14 amino acids. V shed 2 bases and J shed 5 bases, with 11 bases lying between them. CDR3 loop: CASSLGSRKDTQYF. The DNA for the CDR3 is TGTGCCAGCAGCTTAGGGTCGAGGAAAGATACGCAGTATTTT.

This chain uses TRBV28 with TRBJ2-1; 8 positions agree with TRBD1. Losses at the gene ends were 2 bases for V and 3 bases for J; bases not matched to a gene: 3. This CDR3 comprises 15 residues. Per germline, CDR1 MDHEN and CDR2 SYDVKM. CDR3 sequence: CASSLQGAYYNEQFF. The DNA of the CDR3 is TGTGCCAGCAGTTTACAGGGGGCCTACTACAATGAGCAGTTCTTC.

The chain carries TRBV7-9 and TRBJ1-1, with D possibly being TRBD1 (5 bases). Trimming cost V 5 bases and J 3 bases, with 10 bases left between them. The CDR3 extends over 13 amino acids. The V gene's germline CDR1 is SEHNR and CDR2 FQNEAQ (reference sequence). CDR3 protein: CASSLPGDTEAFF. CDR3 in DNA: TGTGCCAGCAGCCTCCCGGGGGACACTGAAGCTTTCTTT.

The chain uses TRBV19 and TRBJ2-1; 12 nucleotides match TRBD1. Trimming cost V 2 bases and J 4 bases; bases outside gene matches: 12. CDR3 length equals 19 residues. Germline CDR1 and CDR2: LNHDA and SQIVND (reference sequence). CDR3 amino acids: CASSIRGDRGQRRYNEQFF. The CDR3 DNA sequence: TGTGCCAGTAGTATAAGGGGGGACAGGGGGCAAAGGCGATACAATGAGCAGTTCTTC.

This clone came up a few times. This sequence joins TRBV28 and TRBJ2-5; 8 nucleotides agree with TRBD2. From germline, CDR1 is MDHEN and CDR2 SYDVKM. The trim removed 3 bases at V and 1 base at J, leaving 13 bases unmatched. CDR3 length: 18 residues. The CDR3 reads CASSLGLGTRSGQETQYF. As DNA, the CDR3 is TGTGCCAGCAGTTTGGGACTCGGGACTAGAAGTGGCCAAGAGACCCAGTACTTC.

The V and J genes are TRBV7-2 and TRBJ2-1; TRBD1 matches at 11 bases. This CDR3 contains 15 residues. Germline-derived CDR1 and CDR2 are SGHTA and FQGNSA. V was pared by 5 bases and J by 6 bases, with 6 bases of the junction left unmatched. The CDR3 reads CASSPLGTGGNEQFF. Here the CDR3 DNA reads TGTGCCAGCAGCCCTCTTGGGACAGGGGGCAATGAGCAGTTCTTC.

This clone was recorded once. The chain has TRBV5-4 and TRBJ2-7; possible D gene TRBD1, 6 bases. Germline CDR1 SGHNT, CDR2 YYREEE (reference sequence). V lost 0 bases to trimming and J lost 2 bases, with 15 bases between them. The CDR3 loop spans 16 amino acids. DNA for the CDR3: TGTGCCAGCAGCTTGGACAGGACAGCCCGAACCTACGAGCAGTACTTC. This sequence encodes CASSLDRTARTYEQYF. Full variable domain (rest looked up from reference TRBV5-4 and TRBJ2-7): ETGVTQSPTHLIKTRGQQVTLRCSSQSGHNTVSWYQQALGQGPQFIFQYYREEENGRGNFPPRFSGLQFPNYSSELNVNALELDDSALYLCASSLDRTARTYEQYFGPGTRLTVT.

The V gene is TRBV2, the J gene TRBJ2-5; the D is unclear. CDR1 and CDR2 from the germline V gene are SNHLY and FYNNEI. The germline V and J ends were trimmed by 7 bases and 2 bases, with 5 bases remaining between them. The CDR3 loop spans 11 amino acids. CDR3 DNA: TGTGCCAGCAATCAGCAAGAGACCCAGTACTTC. Translation gives CASNQQETQYF.